The 6 T cell receptor beta chains below were found in one sample sequenced in a study of CD8 T cells in ankylosing spondylitis. TCRdb analysed the 5' RACE reads with MiXCR anew, one entry per CDR3 protein. The sample has 150,000 to 200,000 distinct CDR3 sequences; around a third are singletons. Sequenced sample: synovial fluid, either unsorted or a sorted T cell fraction (not recorded which). The source is a male donor with ankylosing spondylitis.

The table lists this clonotype with a few counts. The rearrangement links TRBV6-1 to TRBJ1-5; D unresolved. Germline values: CDR1 MNHNS, CDR2 SASEGT. V lost 3 bases and J lost 5, with 11 bases in between. The CDR3 loop spans 14 amino acids. This CDR3 is CASSDRPRDQPQHF. In DNA form, the CDR3 reads TGTGCCAGCAGTGACAGGCCTCGGGATCAGCCCCAGCATTTT.

The rearrangement uses TRBV10-2 and TRBJ1-5, with D possibly TRBD1 on 5 matching bases. Trimming took off 7 bases at V and 4 bases at J, with 11 bases between the two ends. Germline V gene sequence: CDR1 WSHSY, CDR2 SAAADI. CDR3 length: 13 amino acids. Here the CDR3 reads CASIGDPNQPQHF. As DNA, the CDR3 is TGCGCCAGCATCGGGGACCCTAATCAGCCCCAGCATTTT.

The chain recombines TRBV5-1 with TRBJ1-4; 8 nucleotides align to TRBD1. Looked up from germline, CDR1 is SGHRS and CDR2 is YFSETQ. V trimming: 4 bases; J trimming: 2 bases; junction bases outside the gene matches: 4. The CDR3 consists of 15 residues. The CDR3 region has the DNA TGCGCCAGCAGCAGGACAGGGACGACTAATGAAAAACTGTTTTTT. It yields the protein CASSRTGTTNEKLFF.

The V call is TRBV7-9, the J call TRBJ2-1; D uncertain. V was cut by 2 bases and J by 3 bases, with 8 bases left in between. Germline V gene lookup returns CDR1 SEHNR and CDR2 FQNEAQ (reference sequence). The CDR3 contains 14 residues. CDR3: CASSLNTGYNEQFF. The CDR3 nucleotides are TGTGCCAGCAGCTTAAACACGGGCTACAATGAGCAGTTCTTC.

This clonotype has only a few counts. CDR3 in amino acids: CASRNTPGTGGPGELFF. The CDR3 coding sequence is TGTGCCAGCAGAAATACCCCAGGGACAGGGGGTCCCGGGGAGCTGTTTTTT. The rearrangement links TRBV7-9 to TRBJ2-2, with 11 nucleotides matching TRBD1. V was clipped by 6 bases and J by 6 bases; unmatched bases: 12. This CDR3 contains 17 residues. Germline V gives CDR1 SEHNR, CDR2 FQNEAQ (reference sequence).

This clonotype has a handful of counts. The chain combines TRBV3-1 with TRBJ2-1; TRBD2 matches at 10 bases. The CDR3 covers 11 residues. Germline loops: CDR1 LGHDT, CDR2 YNNKEL (reference sequence). The CDR3 region has the DNA TGTCCTAGCGGGAGACTCAATGAGCAGTTCTTC. It is translated as CPSGRLNEQFF.